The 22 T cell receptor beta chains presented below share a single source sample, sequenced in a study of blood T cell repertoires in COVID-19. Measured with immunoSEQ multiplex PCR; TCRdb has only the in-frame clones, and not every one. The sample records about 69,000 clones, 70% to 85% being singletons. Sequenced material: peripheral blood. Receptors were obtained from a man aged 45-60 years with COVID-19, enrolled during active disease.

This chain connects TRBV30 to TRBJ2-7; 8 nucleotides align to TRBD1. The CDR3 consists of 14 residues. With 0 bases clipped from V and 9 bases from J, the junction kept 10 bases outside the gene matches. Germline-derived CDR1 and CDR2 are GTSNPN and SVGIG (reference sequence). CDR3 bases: TGTGCCTGGAGTGTACTCAGGACAGGGAATTTGCAGTACTTC. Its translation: CAWSVLRTGNLQYF.

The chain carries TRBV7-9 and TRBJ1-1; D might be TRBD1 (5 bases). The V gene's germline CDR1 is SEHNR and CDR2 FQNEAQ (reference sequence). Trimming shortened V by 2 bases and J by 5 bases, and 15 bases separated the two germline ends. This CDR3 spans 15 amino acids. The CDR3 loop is CASSLIGRGGTEAFF. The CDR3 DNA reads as TGTGCCAGCAGCTTAATCGGGAGGGGAGGGACTGAAGCTTTCTTT.

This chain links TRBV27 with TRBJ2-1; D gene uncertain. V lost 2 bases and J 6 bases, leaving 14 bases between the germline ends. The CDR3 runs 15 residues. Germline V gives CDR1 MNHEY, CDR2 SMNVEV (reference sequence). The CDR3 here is CASSLTLPAGNEQFF. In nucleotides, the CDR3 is TGTGCCAGCAGTTTAACTCTGCCCGCCGGCAATGAGCAGTTCTTC.

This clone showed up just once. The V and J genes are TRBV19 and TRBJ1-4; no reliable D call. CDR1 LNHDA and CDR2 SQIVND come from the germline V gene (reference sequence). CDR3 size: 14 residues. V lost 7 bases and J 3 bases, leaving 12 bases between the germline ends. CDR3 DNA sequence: TGTGCCAGTATGTCGGGAGGGCCTAATGAAAAACTGTTTTTT. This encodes CASMSGGPNEKLFF.

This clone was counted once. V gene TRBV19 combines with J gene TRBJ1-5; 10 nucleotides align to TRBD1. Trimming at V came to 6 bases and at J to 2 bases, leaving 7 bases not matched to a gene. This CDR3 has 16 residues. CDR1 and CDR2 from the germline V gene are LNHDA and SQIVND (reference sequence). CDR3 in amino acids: CASSSPGTGGNQPQHF. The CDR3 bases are TGTGCCAGTAGCTCTCCCGGGACAGGGGGCAATCAGCCCCAGCATTTT.

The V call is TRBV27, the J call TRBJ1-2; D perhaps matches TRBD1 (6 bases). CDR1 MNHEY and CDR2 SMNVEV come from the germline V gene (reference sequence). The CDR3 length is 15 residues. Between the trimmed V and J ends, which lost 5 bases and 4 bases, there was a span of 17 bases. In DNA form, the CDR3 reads TGTGCCAGCAGTCTGCTGACAGGATCTGGCTATGGCTACACCTTC. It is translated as CASSLLTGSGYGYTF.

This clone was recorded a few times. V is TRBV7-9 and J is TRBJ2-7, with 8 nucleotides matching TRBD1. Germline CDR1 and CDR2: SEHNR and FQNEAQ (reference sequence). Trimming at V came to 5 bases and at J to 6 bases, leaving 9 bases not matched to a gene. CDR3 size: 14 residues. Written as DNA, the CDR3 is TGTGCCAGCAGCCAGGGGACAGGAAATCGCGAGCAGTACTTC. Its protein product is CASSQGTGNREQYF.

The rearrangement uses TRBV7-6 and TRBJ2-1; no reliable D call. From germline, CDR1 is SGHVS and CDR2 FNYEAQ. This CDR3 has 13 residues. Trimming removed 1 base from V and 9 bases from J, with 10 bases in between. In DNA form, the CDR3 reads TGTGCCAGCAGCTTAGGGTTGGCTGCTGAGCAGTTCTTC. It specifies CASSLGLAAEQFF. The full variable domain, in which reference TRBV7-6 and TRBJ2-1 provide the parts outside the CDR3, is GAGVSQSPRYKVTKRGQDVALRCDPISGHVSLYWYRQALGQGPEFLTYFNYEAQQDKSGLPNDRFSAERPEGSISTLTIQRTEQRDSAMYRCASSLGLAAEQFFGPGTRLTVL.

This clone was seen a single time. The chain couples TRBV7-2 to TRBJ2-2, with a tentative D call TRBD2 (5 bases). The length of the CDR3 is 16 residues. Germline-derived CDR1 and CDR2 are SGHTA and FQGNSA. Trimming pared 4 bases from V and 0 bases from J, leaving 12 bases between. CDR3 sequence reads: CASSSGLFANTGELFF. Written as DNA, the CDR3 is TGTGCCAGCAGCTCAGGACTGTTCGCGAACACCGGGGAGCTGTTTTTT.

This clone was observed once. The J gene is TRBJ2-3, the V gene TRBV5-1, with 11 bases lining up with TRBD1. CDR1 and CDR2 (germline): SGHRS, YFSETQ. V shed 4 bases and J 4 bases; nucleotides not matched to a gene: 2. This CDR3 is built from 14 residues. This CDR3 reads CASSRGQGADTQYF. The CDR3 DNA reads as TGCGCCAGCAGCCGGGGACAGGGGGCAGATACGCAGTATTTT. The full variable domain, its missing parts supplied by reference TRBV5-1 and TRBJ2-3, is KAGVTQTPRYLIKTRGQQVTLSCSPISGHRSVSWYQQTPGQGLQFLFEYFSETQRNKGNFPGRFSGRQFSNSRSEMNVSTLELGDSALYLCASSRGQGADTQYFGPGTRLTVL.

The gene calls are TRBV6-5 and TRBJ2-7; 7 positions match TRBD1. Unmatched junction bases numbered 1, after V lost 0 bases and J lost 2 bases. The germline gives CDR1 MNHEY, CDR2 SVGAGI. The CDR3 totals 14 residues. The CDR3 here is CASSYSTGTYEQYF. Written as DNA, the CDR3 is TGTGCCAGCAGTTACTCGACAGGGACCTACGAGCAGTACTTC.

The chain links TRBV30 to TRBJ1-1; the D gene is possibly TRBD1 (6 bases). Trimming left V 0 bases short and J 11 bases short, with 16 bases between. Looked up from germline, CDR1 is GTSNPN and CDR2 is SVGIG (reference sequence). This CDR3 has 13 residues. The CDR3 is CAWSVQGLSGAFF. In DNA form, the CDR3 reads TGTGCCTGGAGTGTACAGGGCCTCTCGGGGGCTTTCTTT. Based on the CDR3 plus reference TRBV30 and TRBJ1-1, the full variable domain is SQTIHQWPATLVQPVGSPLSLECTVEGTSNPNLYWYRQAAGRGLQLLFYSVGIGQISSEVPQNLSASRPQDRQFILSSKKLLLSDSGFYLCAWSVQGLSGAFFGQGTRLTVV.

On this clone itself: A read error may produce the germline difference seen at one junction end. Written as DNA, the CDR3 is TGTGCCAGCAGCGAAAAAACCGGGACTAGCTATTACCTCGATGCCTTT. Translated, it gives CASSEKTGTSYYLDAF. This chain links TRBV7-9 with TRBJ2-3, with 9 bases aligning to TRBD2. The CDR3 length is 16 residues. Germline values: CDR1 SEHNR, CDR2 FQNEAQ (reference sequence).

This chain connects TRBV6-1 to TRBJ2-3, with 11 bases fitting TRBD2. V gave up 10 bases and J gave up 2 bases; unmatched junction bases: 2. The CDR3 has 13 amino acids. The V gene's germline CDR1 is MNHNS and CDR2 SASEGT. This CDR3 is CATSGGLTDTQYF. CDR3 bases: TGTGCCACTAGCGGGGGGCTCACAGATACGCAGTATTTT.

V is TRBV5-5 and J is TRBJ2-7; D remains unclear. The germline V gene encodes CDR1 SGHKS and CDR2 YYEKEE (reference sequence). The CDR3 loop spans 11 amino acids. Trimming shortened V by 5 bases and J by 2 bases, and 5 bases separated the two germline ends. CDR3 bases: TGTGCCAGCAGTCGAGCCTACGAGCAGTACTTC. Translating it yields CASSRAYEQYF.

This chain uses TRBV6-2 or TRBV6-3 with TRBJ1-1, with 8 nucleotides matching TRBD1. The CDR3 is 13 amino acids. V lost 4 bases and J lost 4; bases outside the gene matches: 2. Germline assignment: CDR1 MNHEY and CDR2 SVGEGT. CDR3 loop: CASSSGQGTEAFF. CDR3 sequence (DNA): TGTGCCAGCAGTTCCGGACAGGGCACTGAAGCTTTCTTT.

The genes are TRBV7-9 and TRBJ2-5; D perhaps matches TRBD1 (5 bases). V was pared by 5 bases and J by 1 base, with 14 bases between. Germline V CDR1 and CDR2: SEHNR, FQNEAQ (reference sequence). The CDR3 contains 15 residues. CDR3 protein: CASSLGRQSQETQYF. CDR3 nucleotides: TGTGCCAGCAGCCTCGGAAGACAGAGCCAAGAGACCCAGTACTTC.

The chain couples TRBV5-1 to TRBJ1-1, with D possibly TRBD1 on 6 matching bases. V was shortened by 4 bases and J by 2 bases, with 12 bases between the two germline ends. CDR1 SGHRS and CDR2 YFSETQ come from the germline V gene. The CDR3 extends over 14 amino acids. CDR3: CASSPATGNTEAFF. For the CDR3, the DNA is TGCGCCAGCAGCCCAGCGACAGGAAACACTGAAGCTTTCTTT.

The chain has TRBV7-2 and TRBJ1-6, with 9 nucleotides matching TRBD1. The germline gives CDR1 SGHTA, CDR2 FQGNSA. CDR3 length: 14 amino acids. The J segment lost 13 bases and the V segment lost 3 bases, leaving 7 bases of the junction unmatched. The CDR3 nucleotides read TGTGCCAGCAGCTTGGGGACAGGGTACAGCCCCCTCCACTTT. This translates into CASSLGTGYSPLHF.

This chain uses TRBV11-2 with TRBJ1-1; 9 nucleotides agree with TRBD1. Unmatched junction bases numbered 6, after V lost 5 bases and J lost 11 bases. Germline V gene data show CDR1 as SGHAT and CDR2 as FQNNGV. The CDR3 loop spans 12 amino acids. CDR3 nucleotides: TGTGCCAGCAGCGGTGACAGGGGGGATGCTTTCTTT. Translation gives CASSGDRGDAFF.

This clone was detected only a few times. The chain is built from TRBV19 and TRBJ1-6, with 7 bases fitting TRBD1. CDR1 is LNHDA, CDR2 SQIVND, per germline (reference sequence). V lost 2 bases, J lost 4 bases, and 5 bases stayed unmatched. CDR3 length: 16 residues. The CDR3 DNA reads TGTGCCAGTAGTATACAGGGGGAGACTTATAATTCACCCCTCCACTTT. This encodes CASSIQGETYNSPLHF.

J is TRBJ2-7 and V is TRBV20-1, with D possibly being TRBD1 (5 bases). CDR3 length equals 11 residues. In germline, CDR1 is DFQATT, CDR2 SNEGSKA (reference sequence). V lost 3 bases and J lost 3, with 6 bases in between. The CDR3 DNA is TGCAGTGCTAGGGACAACTACGAGCAGTACTTC. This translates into CSARDNYEQYF.